This is a list of T cell receptor beta chains from one sample in a study of cytomegalovirus exposure and HLA in healthy donors. Method: immunoSEQ multiplex PCR; TCRdb's copy keeps in-frame clones and lacks some. The sample holds some 110,000 clones, about nine tenths seen once. Sequencing was performed on PBMCs. These receptors originate from a man between 18 and 35 years old in good health and CMV-seropositive. CDR3s include the opening cysteine and the closing phenylalanine or tryptophan. The listing skips clone size in some rows; elsewhere it reads once, few, many or a size class.

>TRBV10-2|NA|TRBJ2-3
CASRDSYLVGVSDTQYF
>TRBV7-2|NA|TRBJ2-2
CASKDVGGYTGELFF
>TRBV5-1|NA|TRBJ1-5
CASSLLPAGGSNQPQHF
>TRBV2|NA|TRBJ2-2
CASSDAGQGITGELFF
>TRBV2|many|TRBJ2-7
CASRGTTNEQYF
>TRBV7-9|NA|TRBJ2-3
CASSATSGATTDTQYF
>TRBV7-9|NA|TRBJ2-4
CASSPLVGGLGNDIQYF
>TRBV9|NA|TRBJ1-6
CASSVEGQGDSPLHF
>TRBV5-1|NA|TRBJ1-3
CASSLGWASGNTIYF
>TRBV6-4|NA|TRBJ1-2
CASRMGSLRGGEGYTF
>TRBV4-3|NA|TRBJ1-3
CASSQDAAASGNTIYF
>TRBV5-1|NA|TRBJ1-1
CASSSRTGVVTEAFF
>TRBV11-2|once|TRBJ1-4
CASSLLGEKLFF
>TRBV11-3|NA|TRBJ1-3
CASSRSDSSGNTIYF
>TRBV5-1|NA|TRBJ2-7
CASSRDTTETYEQYF
>TRBV5-1|once|TRBJ2-3
CASSFEVRRGGTDTQYF
>TRBV19|NA|TRBJ2-6
CASSSGTGVSGANVLTF
>TRBV19|NA|TRBJ2-3
CASSWATVNTQYF
>TRBV13|few|TRBJ1-2
CASSAIGNSYGYTF
>TRBV7-2|NA|TRBJ1-4
CASSLDRGNEKLFF
>TRBV5-8|NA|TRBJ1-5
CASRGQPNQPQHF
>TRBV28|NA|TRBJ1-2
CASRVGRYYGYTF
>TRBV7-9|NA|TRBJ2-1
CASSAAGGNEQFF
>TRBV18|NA|TRBJ1-2
CASSPPVQGAGYGYTF
>TRBV7-9|NA|TRBJ2-3
CASSLEQGLTDTQYF
>TRBV6-1|few|TRBJ1-4
CASSVTGRDEKLFF